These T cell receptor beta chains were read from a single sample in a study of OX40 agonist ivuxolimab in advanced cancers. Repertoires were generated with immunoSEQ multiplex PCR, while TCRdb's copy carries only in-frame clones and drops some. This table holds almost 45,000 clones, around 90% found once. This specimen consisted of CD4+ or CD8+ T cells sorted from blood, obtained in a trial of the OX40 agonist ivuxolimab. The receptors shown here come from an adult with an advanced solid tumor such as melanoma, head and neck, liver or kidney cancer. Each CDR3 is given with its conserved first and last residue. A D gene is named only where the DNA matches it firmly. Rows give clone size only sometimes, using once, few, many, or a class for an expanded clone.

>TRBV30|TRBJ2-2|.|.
CAWSRYTGELFF
TGTGCCTGGAGTCGGTACACCGGGGAGCTGTTTTTT
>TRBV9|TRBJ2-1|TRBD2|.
CASSVAFRTSGGNPYNEQFF
TGTGCCAGCAGCGTAGCGTTTCGGACTAGCGGGGGGAACCCGTACAATGAGCAGTTCTTC
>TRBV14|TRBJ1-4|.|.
CASSQDSGGANEKLFF
TGTGCCAGCAGCCAAGATTCGGGGGGAGCTAATGAAAAACTGTTTTTT
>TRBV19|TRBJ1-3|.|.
CASSIWSRGGNTIYF
TGTGCCAGTAGTATCTGGTCCCGCGGCGGAAACACCATATATTTT
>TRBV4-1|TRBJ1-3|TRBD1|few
CASSQGQGSGNTIYF
TGCGCCAGCAGCCAAGGACAGGGGTCTGGAAACACCATATATTTT
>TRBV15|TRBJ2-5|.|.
CATSRVPGTGYQETQYF
TGTGCCACCAGCAGAGTGCCAGGCACAGGGTACCAAGAGACCCAGTACTTC
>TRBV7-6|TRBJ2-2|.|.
CASSSMFRYSGELFF
TGTGCCAGCAGCTCCATGTTCCGCTACTCCGGGGAGCTGTTTTTT
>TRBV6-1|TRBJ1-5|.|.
CASSEGTVQHF
TGTGCCAGCAGTGAAGGTACTGTGCAGCATTTT
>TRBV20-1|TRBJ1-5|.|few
CSVGPQHF
TGCAGTGTGGGGCCCCAGCATTTT
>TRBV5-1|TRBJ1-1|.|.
CASSSFGTLDEAFF
TGCGCCAGCAGCTCCTTCGGGACACTAGATGAAGCTTTCTTT
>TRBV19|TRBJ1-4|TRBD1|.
CASKTGGAATNEKLFF
TGTGCCAGTAAAACAGGGGGCGCGGCAACTAATGAAAAACTGTTTTTT
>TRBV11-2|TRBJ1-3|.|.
CASSPWRDLGSGNTIYF
TGTGCCAGCAGCCCATGGCGGGACCTGGGGTCTGGAAACACCATATATTTT